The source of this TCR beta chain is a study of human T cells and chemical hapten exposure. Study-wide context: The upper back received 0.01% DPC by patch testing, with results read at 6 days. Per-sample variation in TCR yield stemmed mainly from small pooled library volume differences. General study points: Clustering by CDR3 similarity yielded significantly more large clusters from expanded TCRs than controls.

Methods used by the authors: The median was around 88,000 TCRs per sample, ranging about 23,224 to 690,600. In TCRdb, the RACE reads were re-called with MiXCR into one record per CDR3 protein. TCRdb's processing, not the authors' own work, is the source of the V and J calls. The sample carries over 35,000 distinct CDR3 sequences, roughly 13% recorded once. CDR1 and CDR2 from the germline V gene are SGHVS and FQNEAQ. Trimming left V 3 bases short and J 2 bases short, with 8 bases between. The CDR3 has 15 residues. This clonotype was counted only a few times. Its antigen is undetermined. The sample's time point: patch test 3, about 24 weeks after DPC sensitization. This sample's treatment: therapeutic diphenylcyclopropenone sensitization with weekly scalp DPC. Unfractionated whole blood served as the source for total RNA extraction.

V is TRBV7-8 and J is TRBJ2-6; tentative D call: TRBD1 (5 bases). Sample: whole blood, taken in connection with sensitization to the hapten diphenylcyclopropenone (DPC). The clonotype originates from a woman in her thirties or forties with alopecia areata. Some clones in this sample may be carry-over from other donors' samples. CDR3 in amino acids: CASSFPGTGANVLTF. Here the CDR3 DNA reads TGTGCCAGCAGCTTCCCAGGGACTGGGGCCAACGTCCTGACTTTC.